This T cell receptor (beta chain) emerged from a study of cytomegalovirus exposure and HLA in healthy donors. Germline assignment: CDR1 ENHRY and CDR2 SYGVKD. This CDR3 has 16 residues. Between the trimmed V and J ends, which lost 3 bases and 0 bases, there was a span of 13 bases. Use of 60 Vbeta and 13 Jbeta primers characterized the PCR. TCRdb's copy holds only in-frame clones and misses some; the assay was immunoSEQ multiplex PCR. Of more than 95,000 clones listed, around 85% are singletons. The chain links TRBV10-3 to TRBJ2-3; tentative D call: TRBD2 (7 bases). The TCR originated in a young man in good health and CMV-seropositive. Input material: PBMCs. The CDR3 nucleotides are TGTGCCATCAGTGAAAGGGGGGGGCCTAGCACAGATACGCAGTATTTT. Its translation is CAISERGGPSTDTQYF.